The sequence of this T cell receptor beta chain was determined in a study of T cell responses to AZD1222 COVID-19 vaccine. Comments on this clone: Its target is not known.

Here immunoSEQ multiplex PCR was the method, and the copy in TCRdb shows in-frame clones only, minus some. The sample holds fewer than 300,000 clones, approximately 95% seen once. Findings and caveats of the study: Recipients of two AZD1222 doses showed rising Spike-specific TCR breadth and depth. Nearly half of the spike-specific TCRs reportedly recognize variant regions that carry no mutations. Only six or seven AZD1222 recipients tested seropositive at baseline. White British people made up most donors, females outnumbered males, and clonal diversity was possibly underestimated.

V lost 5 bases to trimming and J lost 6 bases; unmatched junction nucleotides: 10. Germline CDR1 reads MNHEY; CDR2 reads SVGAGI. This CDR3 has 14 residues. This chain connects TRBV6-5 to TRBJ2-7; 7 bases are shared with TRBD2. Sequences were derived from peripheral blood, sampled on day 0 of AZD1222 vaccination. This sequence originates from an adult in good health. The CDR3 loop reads CASSPGLGRGEQYF. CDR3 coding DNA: TGTGCCAGCAGTCCTGGACTAGGGAGGGGCGAGCAGTACTTC.